One and the same sample provided the 29 T cell receptor beta chains below, sequenced in a study of CD8+ T cells in alopecia areata. Treatment: oral pan-JAK inhibitor, 5-10 mg twice daily. Sequencing relied on a cDNA template that was reverse transcribed from extracted RNA. Clones were sequenced by immunoSEQ multiplex PCR, and TCRdb holds only the in-frame ones, with some missing. The sample has fewer than 250,000 clones, around 56% seen once. Sequenced material: CD4+ T cells sorted from blood, taken at week 4, from a patient treated with tofacitinib. The receptors come from a human donor with alopecia areata.

This CDR3 is CASSVAGPRETQYF. CDR3 bases: TGTGCCAGCAGTGTCGCGGGGCCCAGAGAGACCCAGTACTTC. The J gene is TRBJ2-5, the V gene TRBV2, with D possibly TRBD2 on 6 matching bases. Germline V lookup: CDR1 SNHLY, CDR2 FYNNEI. CDR3 length equals 14 residues. Trimming took 4 bases from V and 4 from J, leaving 13 bases between them.

This chain uses TRBV7-2 with TRBJ1-4, with a tentative D call TRBD1 (5 bases). The CDR3 is made up of 15 amino acids. Trimming cost V 2 bases and J 8 bases, with 15 bases left between them. In germline, CDR1 is SGHTA, CDR2 FQGNSA. CDR3 nucleotide sequence: TGTGCCAGCAGCTTACAATCCAGGGATGAGGAAAAACTGTTTTTT. It codes for CASSLQSRDEEKLFF.

The chain has TRBV7-9 and TRBJ2-3; perhaps TRBD2 as D (5 bases). The CDR3 consists of 13 residues. V lost 5 bases and J 9 bases, leaving 15 bases between the germline ends. The V gene's germline CDR1 is SEHNR and CDR2 FQNEAQ (reference sequence). The CDR3 region has the DNA TGTGCCAGCAGCCCGAACCTACTAGGGACGCAGTATTTT. Amino acids: CASSPNLLGTQYF.

The genes are TRBV29-1 and TRBJ2-1; D is uncertain. Deletions cut 6 bases from V and 5 bases from J, with 11 bases between. Germline V gene lookup returns CDR1 SQVTM and CDR2 ANQGSEA. The CDR3 has 12 amino acids. CDR3 loop: CSVLAANNEQFF. The CDR3 DNA reads as TGCAGCGTGTTGGCAGCCAACAATGAGCAGTTCTTC.

The chain couples TRBV4-1 to TRBJ2-1; 8 nucleotides line up with TRBD2. In germline, CDR1 is MGHRA, CDR2 YSYEKL. Trimming cost V 2 bases and J 4 bases; bases outside gene matches: 10. The CDR3 spans 17 residues. The CDR3 sequence: CASSQPPGLDTYNEQFF. CDR3 nucleotides: TGCGCCAGCAGCCAACCTCCGGGACTAGATACTTACAATGAGCAGTTCTTC.

The rearrangement uses TRBV4-2 and TRBJ2-3, with TRBD2 matching over 7 bases. Germline CDR1 LGHNA, CDR2 YNFKEQ. With 1 base clipped from V and 8 bases from J, the junction kept 12 bases outside the gene matches. This CDR3 region has 16 residues. The CDR3 DNA sequence: TGTGCCAGCAGCCAAGTCGACTACCGCGGGGGAGGTACGCAGTATTTT. Translated, it gives CASSQVDYRGGGTQYF.

The CDR3 DNA sequence: TGTGCCAGCAGCCAAGTCGGGTCCGAGGGGATCACAGATACGCAGTATTTT. This encodes CASSQVGSEGITDTQYF. The chain links TRBV4-2 to TRBJ2-3; TRBD1 or TRBD2 may be the D gene (5 bases each). Germline V gene lookup returns CDR1 LGHNA and CDR2 YNFKEQ. V was clipped by 1 base and J by 2 bases, with 16 bases between them. The CDR3 has 17 residues.

The CDR3 coding sequence is TGTGCCTACGGGACAGGGCGCACCGGGGAGCTGTTTTTT. It yields the protein CAYGTGRTGELFF. The rearrangement joins TRBV30 to TRBJ2-2; 9 bases fit TRBD1. Germline CDR1 GTSNPN, CDR2 SVGIG (reference sequence). The CDR3 has 13 residues. The trim removed 7 bases at V and 4 bases at J, leaving 4 bases unmatched. The full variable domain, rest sourced from reference TRBV30 and TRBJ2-2, is SQTIHQWPATLVQPVGSPLSLECTVEGTSNPNLYWYRQAAGRGLQLLFYSVGIGQISSEVPQNLSASRPQDRQFILSSKKLLLSDSGFYLCAYGTGRTGELFFGEGSRLTVL.

The chain links TRBV29-1 to TRBJ2-1; the D gene is possibly TRBD1 (6 bases). Trimming took off 6 bases at V and 5 bases at J, with 17 bases between the two ends. CDR1 SQVTM and CDR2 ANQGSEA come from the germline V gene. The CDR3 loop spans 14 amino acids. CDR3 nucleotide sequence: TGCAGCGTGTTACTGGGGGCCATTAACAATGAGCAGTTCTTC. Its translation: CSVLLGAINNEQFF.

A few counts support this clone. This sequence joins TRBV10-3 and TRBJ2-5, with D hard to call. Germline assignment: CDR1 ENHRY and CDR2 SYGVKD. Trimming pared 4 bases from V and 2 bases from J, leaving 8 bases between. This CDR3 has 13 amino acids. CDR3 in DNA: TGTGCCATCAGTGCTGGTATGCAAGAGACCCAGTACTTC. Protein sequence: CAISAGMQETQYF.

This chain uses TRBV7-9 with TRBJ2-6; D is uncertain. The length of the CDR3 is 16 residues. Germline V gives CDR1 SEHNR, CDR2 FQNEAQ (reference sequence). Trimming removed 1 base from V and 0 bases from J, with 7 bases in between. DNA of the CDR3: TGTGCCAGCAGCTTAGTCTCCACCTCTGGGGCCAACGTCCTGACTTTC. It codes for CASSLVSTSGANVLTF.

There are a few counts of this clone. The V call is TRBV6-5, the J call TRBJ1-2; D possibly corresponds to TRBD1 (5 bases). This CDR3 comprises 13 residues. V was shortened by 0 bases and J by 8 bases, with 10 bases between the two germline ends. CDR1 is MNHEY and CDR2 is SVGAGI in the germline V gene. The CDR3 nucleotides read TGTGCCAGCAGTTACTCGATGGGGGTCGGCTACACCTTC. Amino acids: CASSYSMGVGYTF.

This clone appeared a single time. This chain connects TRBV7-2 to TRBJ2-2; D is perhaps TRBD1 or TRBD2 (5 bases each). Germline CDR1 reads SGHTA; CDR2 reads FQGNSA. The CDR3 contains 13 residues. The ends were cut back, 7 bases at V and 0 bases at J, with 6 bases in the middle. The CDR3 region is CASKGPNTGELFF. The CDR3 nucleotides read TGTGCCAGCAAGGGACCGAACACCGGGGAGCTGTTTTTT. The full variable domain, with the rest looked up from reference TRBV7-2 and TRBJ2-2, is GAGVSQSPSNKVTEKGKDVELRCDPISGHTALYWYRQSLGQGLEFLIYFQGNSAPDKSGLPSDRFSAERTGGSVSTLTIQRTQQEDSAVYLCASKGPNTGELFFGEGSRLTVL.

The rearrangement joins TRBV30 to TRBJ1-1; D is undetermined. Per the germline V gene, CDR1 is GTSNPN and CDR2 is SVGIG (reference sequence). The V gene lost 0 bases and the J gene lost 1 base, with 6 bases spanning the gap. The CDR3 contains 13 residues. The CDR3 here is CAWSVEGNTEAFF. The CDR3, as DNA: TGTGCCTGGAGTGTTGAGGGGAACACTGAAGCTTTCTTT.

This clone was seen a handful of times. The V and J genes are TRBV7-2 and TRBJ2-7, with D maybe TRBD1 (6 bases). CDR1 SGHTA and CDR2 FQGNSA come from the germline V gene. Trimming stripped 2 bases from V and 3 bases from J, with 14 bases between. This CDR3 is built from 15 residues. CDR3 coding DNA: TGTGCCAGCAGCTTAAGTCAGACAGGTTACTACGAGCAGTACTTC. It codes for CASSLSQTGYYEQYF.

V and J are TRBV29-1 and TRBJ2-5, with D perhaps given as TRBD1 or TRBD2 (6 bases each). The CDR3 length is 15 residues. Trimming shortened V by 6 bases and J by 5 bases, and 22 bases separated the two germline ends. Germline V gene sequence: CDR1 SQVTM, CDR2 ANQGSEA. CDR3 protein: CSVVGGAGPRETQYF. In DNA form, the CDR3 reads TGCAGCGTCGTGGGGGGCGCGGGACCCCGGGAGACCCAGTACTTC.

The V and J genes are TRBV6-6 and TRBJ2-1; 11 bases are a match to TRBD2. Per the germline V gene, CDR1 is MNHNY and CDR2 is SVGAGI (reference sequence). The J segment lost 9 bases and the V segment lost 3 bases, leaving 7 bases of the junction unmatched. The CDR3 has 15 amino acids. The CDR3, as DNA: TGTGCCAGCAGTTATACGACTAGCGGGACAAGTGAGCAGTTCTTC. It specifies CASSYTTSGTSEQFF.

This clone has only a few counts. The chain employs TRBV30 and TRBJ1-6, with D tentatively TRBD1 (6 bases). The CDR3 runs 16 residues. Trimming took 3 bases from V and 8 from J, leaving 20 bases between them. Germline V gene lookup returns CDR1 GTSNPN and CDR2 SVGIG (reference sequence). DNA of the CDR3: TGTGCCTGGAGGCCTCCTGGGGGCGGCAGTTATTCACCCCTCCACTTT. Translating gives CAWRPPGGGSYSPLHF.

The rearrangement joins TRBV18 to TRBJ1-1; 8 nucleotides line up with TRBD1. With 6 bases clipped from V and 4 bases from J, the junction kept 7 bases outside the gene matches. Per the germline V gene, CDR1 is KGHSH and CDR2 is LQKENI. CDR3 length equals 14 residues. CDR3 bases: TGTGCCAGCTCCCTATCGGACAGGGTCACTGAAGCTTTCTTT. Amino acid sequence: CASSLSDRVTEAFF.

This chain uses TRBV29-1 with TRBJ2-6, with 7 bases lining up with TRBD1. The germline CDR1 and CDR2 sequences are SQVTM and ANQGSEA. The CDR3 is 16 residues long. J gave up 0 bases and V 5 bases, and 7 bases lay outside the gene matches. CDR3 nucleotide sequence: TGCAGCGTTTGGACAGGTTCTAGCTCTGGGGCCAACGTCCTGACTTTC. Protein: CSVWTGSSSGANVLTF.

This chain connects TRBV10-2 to TRBJ2-7; no reliable D call. The CDR3 covers 11 residues. V lost 6 bases and J lost 3, with 6 bases in between. CDR1 WSHSY and CDR2 SAAADI come from the germline V gene. Here the CDR3 reads CASSRNYEQYF. The DNA for the CDR3 is TGCGCCAGCAGCAGAAACTACGAGCAGTACTTC.

The chain joins TRBV7-2 to TRBJ2-7; maybe TRBD1 (5 bases). CDR1 is SGHTA, CDR2 FQGNSA, per germline. This CDR3 is 14 amino acids long. V dropped 5 bases and J dropped 6 bases, with 17 bases sitting between them. CDR3 region: CASSARQGPGEQYF. Here the CDR3 DNA reads TGTGCCAGCAGCGCTAGGCAGGGTCCAGGCGAGCAGTACTTC.

This clone was seen only a few times. V is TRBV30 and J is TRBJ2-2, with D perhaps TRBD2 (5 bases). V shed 3 bases and J shed 5 bases, with 13 bases lying between them. Germline CDR1 and CDR2: GTSNPN and SVGIG (reference sequence). The CDR3 extends over 14 amino acids. CDR3 region: CAWSVDYLTGELFF. For the CDR3, the DNA is TGTGCCTGGAGCGTTGACTACCTTACCGGGGAGCTGTTTTTT.

This rearrangement joins TRBV30 to TRBJ2-1, with 14 bases lining up with TRBD2. CDR3 size: 14 residues. CDR1 is GTSNPN, CDR2 SVGIG, per germline (reference sequence). Losses at the gene ends were 4 bases for V and 11 bases for J; bases not matched to a gene: 7. CDR3 loop: CAWTPGTSGGKQFF. The DNA of the CDR3 is TGTGCCTGGACGCCTGGGACTAGCGGGGGAAAGCAGTTCTTC.

This sequence joins TRBV4-1 and TRBJ1-2; D gene unclear. V lost 2 bases and J 7 bases, leaving 14 bases between the germline ends. This CDR3 spans 14 amino acids. CDR1 and CDR2 from the germline V gene are MGHRA and YSYEKL. In nucleotides, the CDR3 is TGCGCCAGCAGCCAACCCAATCATGGCGGTGGCTACACCTTC. Protein product: CASSQPNHGGGYTF.

This clone has a single count. The rearrangement links TRBV11-2 to TRBJ2-1; 12 bases map to TRBD2. V trimming: 1 base; J trimming: 6 bases; junction bases outside the gene matches: 1. Per the germline V gene, CDR1 is SGHAT and CDR2 is FQNNGV. This CDR3 is 15 amino acids long. The DNA of the CDR3 is TGTGCCAGCAGCTTAGGACTAGCGGGAGTCAATGAGCAGTTCTTC. It is translated as CASSLGLAGVNEQFF.

The V gene is TRBV29-1, the J gene TRBJ2-7; the match to TRBD1 covers 9 bases. The V segment lost 4 bases and the J segment 1 base; nucleotides outside the gene matches: 5. The CDR3 sequence is 14 residues long. Germline-derived CDR1 and CDR2 are SQVTM and ANQGSEA. The CDR3 region is CSVVRDRVSYEQYF. The CDR3 nucleotides are TGCAGCGTTGTCCGGGACAGGGTATCCTACGAGCAGTACTTC.

This chain links TRBV29-1 with TRBJ2-7, with TRBD2 matching 11 bases. The CDR3 runs to 13 residues. The junction had 1 base not matched to a gene; V was cut back by 3 bases and J by 3 bases. CDR1 and CDR2 from the germline V gene are SQVTM and ANQGSEA. The CDR3 here is CSVDSGGDYEQYF. Here the CDR3 DNA reads TGCAGCGTTGATAGCGGGGGGGACTACGAGCAGTACTTC.

This clone was recorded a few times. The chain is built from TRBV7-8 and TRBJ1-5; D call uncertain. The germline CDR1 and CDR2 sequences are SGHVS and FQNEAQ. The CDR3 loop spans 15 amino acids. Trimming removed 2 bases from V and 6 bases from J, with 14 bases in between. The CDR3 loop is CASSLTPGGAQPQHF. CDR3 in DNA: TGTGCCAGCAGCTTAACCCCTGGAGGTGCTCAGCCCCAGCATTTT.